This TCR beta chain was captured by sequencing in a study of cytomegalovirus exposure and HLA in healthy donors. Background on the study: The same platform was used for the 120 validation repertoires and the approximately 670 first-cohort repertoires, a later analysis reported.

V shed 3 bases and J 0 bases; nucleotides not matched to a gene: 10. This CDR3 is built from 17 residues. Germline lookup yields CDR1 MNHEY and CDR2 SMNVEV (reference sequence). TCRdb's copy holds only in-frame clones and misses some; the assay was immunoSEQ multiplex PCR. The sample includes 110,000 to 150,000 clones, about 90% of them seen just once. In regard to this clone: What it binds is not known.

Study conclusions and caveats: Within the 120 or so validation repertoires, first-cohort TCR clusters tended to co-occur, according to a later analysis.

While the first cohort had 700 or so subjects, the donors belonged to the separate validation cohort of about 120 subjects. Sequenced sample: PBMCs. The chain combines TRBV27 with TRBJ2-7; the match to TRBD1 covers 8 bases. The TCR sequence derives from a young woman in good health and CMV-seropositive. CDR3 nucleotide sequence: TGTGCCAGCAGTTTCTTGCGTCGACAGGGGATCTCCTACGAGCAGTACTTC. It is translated as CASSFLRRQGISYEQYF.